The entry that follows covers one TCR beta chain sequence. The antigen remains undetermined. This entry is derived from a study of molecular identifiers for immune sequencing clone quantification. In TCRdb, the PCR reads were re-called with MiXCR into one record per CDR3 protein. The sample lists some 680,000 distinct CDR3 sequences; over 25% were seen once. General study results and limits: Clones above 20 RNA copies contained over 99% of effector molecules and under 1% of naive molecules. Among 1 million or so naive cells, as was reported, spiked Jurkat TCR RNA from one cell was detectable.

Between about 19,000 and 1,100,000 sorted cells, with 10%, 30% or 50% RNA, yielded naive CD8 libraries. In the sort, naive CD8 T cells were defined as CD8+CD4-CCR7+CD45RA+. The CDR3 spans 19 residues. Trimming at V came to 5 bases and at J to 0 bases, leaving 13 bases not matched to a gene. Germline V gene data show CDR1 as SGHVS and CDR2 as FNYEAQ. The TCR was taken from a human donor in good health. Some libraries in this study had Jurkat cell RNA spiked in. This chain joins TRBV7-6 and TRBJ2-4, with 10 bases identical to TRBD2. Specimen: naive CD8+ T cells from blood, with Jurkat cell RNA spiked in. The subset is: FACS-sorted CD8+CD4-CCR7+CD45RA+ naive T cells. CDR3 loop: CASSQIAGGRAQAKNIQYF. CDR3 DNA: TGTGCCAGCAGCCAAATAGCGGGGGGCCGCGCCCAAGCCAAAAACATTCAGTACTTC.